Each of the 16 T cell receptor beta chains below was sequenced from the same sample in a study of CD8 T cells in Susac syndrome. The authors reverse transcribed about 0.5 to 1 ug RNA with random hexamers. TCRdb called the immunoSEQ multiplex PCR reads again in MiXCR, with one record for every CDR3 protein. The profile covers 120,000 or so distinct CDR3 sequences, with over 90% appearing a single time and more than 0.095% taken by the ten largest. The specimen sequenced was CD4+ T cells from PBMCs. The source is a human donor in good health.

A single count supports this clonotype. The V and J genes are TRBV5-1 and TRBJ2-5; TRBD1 matches at 7 bases. J gave up 3 bases and V 5 bases, and 10 bases lay outside the gene matches. CDR1 is SGHRS and CDR2 is YFSETQ in the germline V gene. There are 15 residues in the CDR3. The CDR3 here is CASSRTGTPEETQYF. CDR3 coding DNA: TGCGCCAGCAGTCGGACAGGTACCCCTGAAGAGACCCAGTACTTC. Full variable domain (remainder filled in from reference TRBV5-1 and TRBJ2-5): KAGVTQTPRYLIKTRGQQVTLSCSPISGHRSVSWYQQTPGQGLQFLFEYFSETQRNKGNFPGRFSGRQFSNSRSEMNVSTLELGDSALYLCASSRTGTPEETQYFGPGTRLLVL.

V is TRBV12-3 or TRBV12-4 and J is TRBJ1-1; D call uncertain. Trimming removed 5 bases from V and 7 bases from J, with 17 bases in between. This CDR3 spans 14 amino acids. The CDR3 nucleotides are TGTGCCAGCAGTCCCGACCGTGGATCTATTGAAGCTTTCTTT. This encodes CASSPDRGSIEAFF.

The chain combines TRBV5-4 with TRBJ1-2; TRBD1 might be the D (5 bases). CDR1 SGHNT and CDR2 YYREEE come from the germline V gene (reference sequence). The V and J ends lost 5 bases and 8 bases respectively, with 16 bases between them. The CDR3 has 13 residues. CDR3 loop: CASRALGGGGYTF. As DNA, the CDR3 is TGTGCCAGCAGAGCCTTGGGGGGAGGAGGCTACACCTTC.

The V and J genes are TRBV29-1 and TRBJ2-2, with 8 bases lining up with TRBD2. CDR3 length equals 13 residues. Germline V gives CDR1 SQVTM, CDR2 ANQGSEA. The J segment lost 4 bases and the V segment lost 5 bases, leaving 3 bases of the junction unmatched. CDR3 bases: TGCAGCGTTAGAAGCGGGAGCACCGGGGAGCTGTTTTTT. Its translation is CSVRSGSTGELFF.

The genes are TRBV27 and TRBJ2-7, with D unclear. The length of the CDR3 is 13 residues. Trimming took 6 bases from V and 2 from J, leaving 11 bases between them. Germline V gives CDR1 MNHEY, CDR2 SMNVEV (reference sequence). The CDR3 loop is CASSKGGPYEQYF. Written as DNA, the CDR3 is TGTGCCAGCAGCAAAGGCGGCCCCTACGAGCAGTACTTC.

The V gene is TRBV20-1, the J gene TRBJ1-5; D is uncertain. CDR1 and CDR2 (germline): DFQATT, SNEGSKA (reference sequence). V was shortened by 5 bases and J by 1 base, with 12 bases between the two germline ends. This CDR3 has 14 residues. CDR3: CSAGRKGSNQPQHF. As DNA, the CDR3 is TGCAGTGCTGGACGAAAAGGGAGCAATCAGCCCCAGCATTTT.

This chain links TRBV20-1 with TRBJ2-2; D is unresolved. CDR3 size: 12 residues. Germline loops: CDR1 DFQATT, CDR2 SNEGSKA (reference sequence). Trimming took 3 bases from V and 8 from J, leaving 10 bases between them. The CDR3 loop is CSASDGPGELFF. The CDR3 DNA is TGCAGTGCTAGCGACGGCCCGGGGGAGCTGTTTTTT.

The chain employs TRBV5-6 and TRBJ2-3, with unresolved D. V lost 9 bases and J lost 1, with 15 bases in between. The V gene's germline CDR1 is SGHDT and CDR2 YYEEEE. This CDR3 contains 14 residues. In nucleotides, the CDR3 is TGTGCCACCCAGTCACGACCTGGCACAGATACGCAGTATTTT. This encodes CATQSRPGTDTQYF.

The chain combines TRBV29-1 with TRBJ1-2, with D maybe TRBD1 (5 bases). This CDR3 spans 14 amino acids. The germline V gene has CDR1 SQVTM and CDR2 ANQGSEA. Trimming took 5 bases from V and 0 from J, leaving 13 bases between them. In DNA form, the CDR3 reads TGCAGCGTTAAGACGACAGATTCTAACTATGGCTACACCTTC. Protein sequence: CSVKTTDSNYGYTF. Full variable domain (missing parts from reference TRBV29-1 and TRBJ1-2): SAVISQKPSRDICQRGTSLTIQCQVDSQVTMMFWYRQQPGQSLTLIATANQGSEATYESGFVIDKFPISRPNLTFSTLTVSNMSPEDSSIYLCSVKTTDSNYGYTFGSGTRLTVV.

The chain has TRBV29-1 and TRBJ1-1, with TRBD1 as a possible D gene (6 bases). This CDR3 is 17 amino acids long. V lost 4 bases, J lost 1 base, and 22 bases lay in between. CDR1 SQVTM and CDR2 ANQGSEA come from the germline V gene. The CDR3 sequence: CSVVMIPRQEQNTEAFF. The CDR3 DNA reads as TGCAGCGTTGTCATGATCCCCCGACAGGAGCAGAACACTGAAGCTTTCTTT.

The chain is built from TRBV6-5 and TRBJ2-7, with no clear D. CDR3 size: 14 residues. Trimming cost V 0 bases and J 3 bases, with 9 bases left between them. Germline CDR1 MNHEY, CDR2 SVGAGI. Here the CDR3 reads CASSYSRTVYEQYF. CDR3 nucleotide sequence: TGTGCCAGCAGTTACTCCCGGACCGTCTACGAGCAGTACTTC.

The J gene is TRBJ2-7, the V gene TRBV28; 11 bases agree with TRBD1. The CDR3 extends over 16 amino acids. V lost 5 bases, J lost 2 bases, and 8 bases stayed unmatched. Germline assignment: CDR1 MDHEN and CDR2 SYDVKM. The CDR3 region is CASSPSGQGAAYEQYF. The CDR3 nucleotides are TGTGCCAGCAGTCCTTCAGGACAGGGGGCCGCCTACGAGCAGTACTTC.

V usage is TRBV29-1 and J usage is TRBJ2-7; 10 nucleotides match TRBD1. This CDR3 comprises 15 residues. V shed 1 base and J 3 bases; nucleotides not matched to a gene: 6. The germline V gene encodes CDR1 SQVTM and CDR2 ANQGSEA. The CDR3 sequence: CSVEVGTGVSYEQYF. DNA of the CDR3: TGCAGCGTTGAAGTCGGGACAGGGGTAAGCTACGAGCAGTACTTC.

Concerning this clonotype itself: Relative to the germline gene, one junction end is altered; a read error may explain this. The chain is built from TRBV7-9 and TRBJ2-7; D remains unclear. The CDR3 spans 14 residues. Germline V gives CDR1 SEHNR, CDR2 FQNEAQ (reference sequence). The CDR3 region has the DNA TGTGCCAGCAGCCCTCGGGCATCCTCCTTCGAGCAGTACTTC. Its protein is CASSPRASSFEQYF.

In nucleotides, the CDR3 is TGTGCCAGTTGGACAGGCGCGGGATTTCAGCCCCAGCATTTT. Its protein product is CASWTGAGFQPQHF. The chain uses TRBV19 and TRBJ1-5, with 7 nucleotides matching TRBD1. The CDR3 totals 14 residues. With V trimmed by 8 bases and J by 6 bases, 10 bases remained unmatched. Germline CDR1 LNHDA, CDR2 SQIVND (reference sequence).

The chain has TRBV28 and TRBJ2-3; 8 nucleotides match TRBD2. In germline, CDR1 is MDHEN, CDR2 SYDVKM. The CDR3 covers 12 residues. The V and J ends lost 2 bases and 11 bases, in that order; junction bases with no gene match: 3. The CDR3 region is CASSLKLAGQYF. The CDR3 nucleotides are TGTGCCAGCAGTTTAAAGCTAGCGGGGCAGTATTTT. Full variable domain (remainder filled in from reference TRBV28 and TRBJ2-3): DVKVTQSSRYLVKRTGEKVFLECVQDMDHENMFWYRQDPGLGLRLIYFSYDVKMKEKGDIPEGYSVSREKKERFSLILESASTNQTSMYLCASSLKLAGQYFGPGTRLTVL.